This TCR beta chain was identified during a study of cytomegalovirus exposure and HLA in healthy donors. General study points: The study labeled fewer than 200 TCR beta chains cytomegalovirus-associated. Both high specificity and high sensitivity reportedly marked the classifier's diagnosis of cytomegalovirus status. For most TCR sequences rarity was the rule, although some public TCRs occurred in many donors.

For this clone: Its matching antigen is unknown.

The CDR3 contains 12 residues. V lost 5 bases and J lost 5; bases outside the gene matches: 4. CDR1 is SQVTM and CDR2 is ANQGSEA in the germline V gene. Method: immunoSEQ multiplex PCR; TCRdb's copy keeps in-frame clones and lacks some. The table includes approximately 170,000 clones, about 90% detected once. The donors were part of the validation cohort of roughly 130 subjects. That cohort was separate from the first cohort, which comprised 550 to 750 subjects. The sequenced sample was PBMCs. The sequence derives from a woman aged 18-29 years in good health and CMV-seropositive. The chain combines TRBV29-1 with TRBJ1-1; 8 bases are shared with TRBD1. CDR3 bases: TGCAGCGTTAGGACAGGGTGGACTGAAGCTTTCTTT. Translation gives CSVRTGWTEAFF.